These 20 T cell receptor beta chains were all obtained from the same sample, sequenced in a study of cytomegalovirus exposure and HLA in healthy donors. The PCR made use of 60 Vbeta and 13 Jbeta primers. Measured with immunoSEQ multiplex PCR; TCRdb has only the in-frame clones, and not every one. Among about 120,000 clones listed, around 77% were seen once. The sample was PBMCs. Receptor source: a man between 50 and 59 years old in good health and CMV-seropositive.

The chain employs TRBV25-1 and TRBJ1-2; D may be TRBD1 (5 bases). Germline V gene sequence: CDR1 MGHDK, CDR2 SYGVNS. This CDR3 contains 13 residues. Trimming removed 6 bases at V and 7 bases at J, with 15 bases between. CDR3 protein: CASREQEYSGYTF. CDR3 nucleotides: TGTGCCAGCAGGGAACAGGAATATTCTGGCTACACCTTC.

This clone was found once. The V call is TRBV7-6, the J call TRBJ1-2, with 8 nucleotides matching TRBD1. Germline trimming cut 5 bases from V and 2 bases from J; bases unmatched to any gene: 4. The germline gives CDR1 SGHVS, CDR2 FNYEAQ. CDR3 length: 14 amino acids. The CDR3 DNA sequence: TGTGCCAGCAGCCCCCGGGACAGGAACTATGGCTACACCTTC. This sequence encodes CASSPRDRNYGYTF.

The chain carries TRBV11-2 and TRBJ1-1; D is unclear. This CDR3 spans 13 amino acids. V was clipped by 0 bases and J by 5 bases, with 7 bases between them. CDR1 and CDR2 from the germline V gene are SGHAT and FQNNGV. Here the CDR3 reads CASSLDLRTEAFF. The DNA for the CDR3 is TGTGCCAGCAGCTTAGATCTGCGTACTGAAGCTTTCTTT. Based on the CDR3 plus reference TRBV11-2 and TRBJ1-1, the full variable domain is EAGVAQSPRYKIIEKRQSVAFWCNPISGHATLYWYQQILGQGPKLLIQFQNNGVVDDSQLPKDRFSAERLKGVDSTLKIQPAKLEDSAVYLCASSLDLRTEAFFGQGTRLTVV.

CDR3 nucleotides: TGTGCTAGTGGTTTGGCAAAAGAGGAACAGGGGGGATGTCAGCCCCAGCATTTT. This sequence encodes CASGLAKEEQGGCQPQHF. V usage is TRBV12-5 and J usage is TRBJ1-5; 8 nucleotides line up with TRBD1. Germline loops: CDR1 LGHNT, CDR2 FRNRAP. J lost 6 bases, V lost 1 base, and 14 bases had no gene match. The CDR3 totals 18 residues.

This rearrangement joins TRBV10-3 to TRBJ1-2; D possibly corresponds to TRBD1 (5 bases). The V gene lost 1 base and the J gene lost 8 bases, with 11 bases spanning the gap. Germline-derived CDR1 and CDR2 are ENHRY and SYGVKD. This CDR3 region has 13 residues. The CDR3 coding sequence is TGTGCCATCAGTGAGTTTTTAAGGGGCGGCTACACCTTC. Translation gives CAISEFLRGGYTF.

This chain uses TRBV4-2 with TRBJ2-7; D is uncertain. V was shortened by 0 bases and J by 4 bases, with 7 bases between the two germline ends. This CDR3 contains 13 residues. CDR1 and CDR2 from the germline V gene are LGHNA and YNFKEQ. CDR3 sequence (DNA): TGTGCCAGCAGCCAAGATCTGGAGTACGAGCAGTACTTC. This translates into CASSQDLEYEQYF.

The chain uses TRBV28 and TRBJ1-2; D ambiguous. In germline, CDR1 is MDHEN, CDR2 SYDVKM. This CDR3 comprises 14 residues. Between the trimmed V and J ends, which lost 1 base and 3 bases, there was a span of 9 bases. This chain's CDR3 is CASSLFRTHYGYTF. CDR3 bases: TGTGCCAGCAGTTTATTTAGGACTCACTATGGCTACACCTTC.

Details on this clone: Other DNA sequences within the sample encode an identical CDR3. The chain employs TRBV9 and TRBJ2-5; 9 bases fit TRBD1. Germline V lookup: CDR1 SGDLS, CDR2 YYNGEE. This CDR3 has 15 residues. V was clipped by 0 bases and J by 4 bases; unmatched bases: 4. The CDR3 here is CASSVGGTGTETQYF. The CDR3 nucleotides are TGTGCCAGCAGCGTAGGAGGGACAGGGACAGAGACCCAGTACTTC.

There are a few counts of this clone. The chain couples TRBV6-5 to TRBJ1-2, with 7 bases aligning to TRBD1. Germline values: CDR1 MNHEY, CDR2 SVGAGI. J gave up 5 bases and V 5 bases, and 8 bases lay outside the gene matches. The CDR3 runs 14 residues. This CDR3 is CASSRTGDIYGYTF. CDR3 nucleotide sequence: TGTGCCAGCAGTCGTACAGGGGATATATATGGCTACACCTTC.

V gene TRBV14 combines with J gene TRBJ2-7, with no clear D. V lost 3 bases and J 3 bases, leaving 3 bases between the germline ends. From germline, CDR1 is SGHDN and CDR2 FVKESK. The length of the CDR3 is 11 residues. This CDR3 is CASSHYYEQYF. CDR3 bases: TGTGCCAGCAGCCACTACTACGAGCAGTACTTC.

The chain recombines TRBV6-1 with TRBJ1-5; D is ambiguous. V was pared by 3 bases and J by 4 bases, with 13 bases between. Germline-derived CDR1 and CDR2 are MNHNS and SASEGT. This CDR3 is built from 15 residues. The CDR3 spells CASSEGLLPNQPQHF. The CDR3 DNA follows: TGTGCCAGCAGTGAGGGCTTGTTGCCGAATCAGCCCCAGCATTTT.

The V call is TRBV9, the J call TRBJ2-2; D not certain. The CDR3 sequence is 13 residues long. V lost 3 bases, J lost 4 bases, and 7 bases lay in between. The germline V gene encodes CDR1 SGDLS and CDR2 YYNGEE. The CDR3 DNA is TGTGCCAGCAGCGGAGAGGTCACCGGGGAGCTGTTTTTT. This sequence encodes CASSGEVTGELFF.

The V gene is TRBV20-1, the J gene TRBJ2-7; D not resolved. V lost 1 base to trimming and J lost 5 bases, with 6 bases between them. The CDR3 consists of 11 residues. Germline CDR1 is DFQATT and CDR2 is SNEGSKA (reference sequence). This CDR3 is CSARGYNEQYF. In DNA form, the CDR3 reads TGCAGTGCTAGAGGTTACAACGAGCAGTACTTC.

V and J are TRBV6-5 and TRBJ2-5; unclear D gene. The CDR3 totals 15 residues. V lost 5 bases to trimming and J lost 5 bases, with 18 bases between them. Germline CDR1 MNHEY, CDR2 SVGAGI. The CDR3 DNA reads TGTGCCAGCAGTCCACAGATCATCCAGCAGGAGACCCAGTACTTC. The encoded protein is CASSPQIIQQETQYF.

V gene TRBV25-1 combines with J gene TRBJ1-5, with D possibly TRBD1 on 5 matching bases. Trimming pared 6 bases from V and 6 bases from J, leaving 15 bases between. This CDR3 comprises 14 residues. Germline lookup yields CDR1 MGHDK and CDR2 SYGVNS. CDR3: CASSPGGMPQPQHF. The CDR3 DNA is TGTGCCAGCAGCCCCGGGGGTATGCCTCAGCCCCAGCATTTT.

The CDR3, as DNA: TGCGCCAGCAGCCGGGGGACAGGGGGCCTAAGGAACACTGAAGCTTTCTTT. Translated: CASSRGTGGLRNTEAFF. V is TRBV5-1 and J is TRBJ1-1; 12 nucleotides match TRBD1. V dropped 4 bases and J dropped 1; count of bases not matched to a gene: 8. CDR1 SGHRS and CDR2 YFSETQ come from the germline V gene. The length of the CDR3 is 17 residues.

This clone showed up just once. V and J are TRBV5-1 and TRBJ1-2, with 9 bases lining up with TRBD1. The V gene end was trimmed by 4 bases and the J gene end by 5 bases; junction bases not matched to a gene: 9. This CDR3 has 15 residues. Germline-derived CDR1 and CDR2 are SGHRS and YFSETQ. CDR3 amino acids: CASSGGDRGIYGYTF. The CDR3 coding sequence is TGCGCCAGCAGCGGGGGCGACAGGGGGATTTATGGCTACACCTTC.

The V and J genes are TRBV15 and TRBJ2-1, with 7 bases that match TRBD2. The CDR3 is 15 amino acids. The J segment lost 4 bases and the V segment lost 1 base, leaving 4 bases of the junction unmatched. CDR1 LNHNV and CDR2 YYDKDF come from the germline V gene (reference sequence). The CDR3 sequence is CATSRGGRGYNEQFF. The CDR3 DNA follows: TGTGCCACCAGCAGAGGGGGGAGGGGATACAATGAGCAGTTCTTC.

V gene TRBV15 combines with J gene TRBJ1-5; no firm D call. The CDR3 contains 14 residues. Germline lookup yields CDR1 LNHNV and CDR2 YYDKDF (reference sequence). V was cut by 0 bases and J by 8 bases, with 11 bases left in between. The CDR3 nucleotides are TGTGCCACCAGCAGAGAGGCCCGTGAAGAGCCCCAGCATTTT. Its translation: CATSREAREEPQHF.

This clone was picked up one time. The V call is TRBV4-3, the J call TRBJ1-2; TRBD1 agrees at 10 bases. The CDR3 spans 15 residues. V shed 3 bases, J shed 4 bases, and the junction held 5 bases outside the gene matches. CDR1 and CDR2 from the germline V gene are LGHNA and YSLEER. CDR3 in amino acids: CASSQGDRGSYGYTF. The DNA for the CDR3 is TGCGCCAGCAGCCAGGGGGACAGGGGCTCCTATGGCTACACCTTC.